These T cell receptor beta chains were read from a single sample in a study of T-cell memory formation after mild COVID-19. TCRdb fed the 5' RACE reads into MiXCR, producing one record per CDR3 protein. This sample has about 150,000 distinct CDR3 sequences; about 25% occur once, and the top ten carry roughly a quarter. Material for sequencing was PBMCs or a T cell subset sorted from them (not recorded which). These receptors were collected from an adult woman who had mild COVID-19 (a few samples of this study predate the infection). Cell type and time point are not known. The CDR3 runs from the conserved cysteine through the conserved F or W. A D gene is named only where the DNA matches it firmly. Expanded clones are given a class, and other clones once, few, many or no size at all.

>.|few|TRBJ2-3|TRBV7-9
CASSLGGPYHDADF
TGTGCCAGCAGCTTAGGGGGCCCCTACCACGACGCAGACTTT
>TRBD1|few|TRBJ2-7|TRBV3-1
CASSHGTVYEQYF
TGTGCCAGCAGCCATGGGACAGTGTACGAGCAGTACTTC
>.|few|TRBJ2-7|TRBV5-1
CASSFRDYEQYF
TGCGCCAGCAGCTTCCGGGACTACGAGCAGTACTTC
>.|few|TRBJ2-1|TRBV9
CASSGGKYNEQFF
TGTGCCAGCAGCGGCGGGAAGTACAATGAGCAGTTCTTC
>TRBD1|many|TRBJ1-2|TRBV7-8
CASSLESGGVRYGYTF
TGTGCCAGCAGCTTAGAGTCAGGGGGCGTTCGATATGGCTACACCTTC
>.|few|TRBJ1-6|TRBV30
CAWSGAVFSYNSPLHF
TGTGCCTGGAGTGGGGCGGTGTTCTCCTATAATTCACCCCTCCACTTT
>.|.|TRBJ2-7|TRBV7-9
CASSPDGGYEQYF
TGTGCCAGCAGCCCGGACGGAGGGTACGAGCAGTACTTC
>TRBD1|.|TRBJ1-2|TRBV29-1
CSVEGTGITYGYTF
TGCAGCGTTGAAGGGACAGGGATTACCTATGGCTACACCTTC
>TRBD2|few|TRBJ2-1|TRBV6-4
CASSGTGLAGNNEQFF
TGTGCCAGCAGTGGGACCGGACTAGCGGGGAACAATGAGCAGTTCTTC
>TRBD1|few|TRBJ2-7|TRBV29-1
CSVEQGRSPYEQYF
TGCAGCGTCGAACAGGGGAGAAGTCCCTACGAGCAGTACTTC
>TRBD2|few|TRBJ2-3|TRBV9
CASSEGTSGATDTQYF
TGTGCCAGCTCGGAGGGGACTAGCGGCGCCACAGATACGCAGTATTTT
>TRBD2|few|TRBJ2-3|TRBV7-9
CASSSRGLATSTDTQYF
TGTGCCAGCAGCTCCCGAGGACTAGCAACTAGCACAGATACGCAGTATTTT
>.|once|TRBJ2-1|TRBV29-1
CSVYPEADNEQFF
TGCAGCGTTTACCCAGAGGCGGACAATGAGCAGTTCTTC
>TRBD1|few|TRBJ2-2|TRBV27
CASSPITGGYTGELFF
TGTGCCAGCAGTCCGATCACAGGGGGCTACACCGGGGAGCTGTTTTTT
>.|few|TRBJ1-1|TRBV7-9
CASMVTEAFF
TGTGCCAGCATGGTTACTGAAGCTTTCTTT
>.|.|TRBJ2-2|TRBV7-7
CASSSQITGELFF
TGTGCCAGCAGCTCTCAGATCACCGGGGAGCTGTTTTTT
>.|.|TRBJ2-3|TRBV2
CASDSQLTDTQYF
TGTGCCAGCGACTCACAGCTCACAGATACGCAGTATTTT
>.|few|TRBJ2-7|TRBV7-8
CASSSIDHEQYF
TGTGCCAGCAGCTCGATCGACCACGAGCAGTACTTC
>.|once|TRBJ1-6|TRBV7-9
CATSDRQRQSSYNSPLHF
TGTGCCACCTCGGACAGACAGCGCCAGAGCTCCTATAATTCACCCCTCCACTTT
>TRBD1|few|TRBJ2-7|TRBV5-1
CASSGGTGASTYEQYF
TGCGCCAGCAGCGGTGGTACAGGGGCATCCACCTACGAGCAGTACTTC
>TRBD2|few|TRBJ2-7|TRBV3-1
CASSYPGTSYEQYF
TGTGCCAGCAGCTACCCCGGGACTAGCTACGAGCAGTACTTC
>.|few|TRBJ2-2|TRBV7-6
CASRNHEAGELFF
TGTGCCAGCCGGAACCACGAGGCCGGGGAGCTGTTTTTT
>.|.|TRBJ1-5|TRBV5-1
CASSFLPGAESNQPQHF
TGCGCCAGCAGCTTCCTCCCCGGGGCAGAAAGCAATCAGCCCCAGCATTTT
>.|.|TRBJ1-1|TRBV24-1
CATSVRTVEGTEAFF
TGTGCCACCAGTGTAAGGACAGTCGAGGGCACTGAAGCTTTCTTT
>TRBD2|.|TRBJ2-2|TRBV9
CASSVAGGTGELFF
TGTGCCAGCAGCGTAGCGGGAGGGACCGGGGAGCTGTTTTTT
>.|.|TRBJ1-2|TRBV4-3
CASSHLSGTPGGYTF
TGCGCCAGCAGCCATTTATCCGGGACGCCCGGAGGCTACACCTTC
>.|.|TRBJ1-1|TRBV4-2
CASSRPPEGGNTEAFF
TGTGCCAGCAGCCGTCCCCCAGAAGGGGGAAACACTGAAGCTTTCTTT
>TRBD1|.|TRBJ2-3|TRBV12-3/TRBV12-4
CASSFLKIGGQRIGTDTQYF
TGTGCCAGCAGTTTCCTGAAGATAGGGGGCCAAAGAATAGGAACAGATACGCAGTATTTT
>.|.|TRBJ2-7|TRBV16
CASSLHFFSYEQYF
TGTGCCAGCAGCCTTCACTTTTTCTCCTACGAGCAGTACTTC
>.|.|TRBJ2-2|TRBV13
CASSPPDRRNTGELFF
TGTGCCAGCAGCCCGCCCGACAGGAGGAACACCGGGGAGCTGTTTTTT
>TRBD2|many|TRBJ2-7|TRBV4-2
CASSLPGGEYEQYF
TGTGCCAGCAGCCTGCCGGGGGGAGAGTACGAGCAGTACTTC
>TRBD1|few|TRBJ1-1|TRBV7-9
CASSYQGAMNTEAFF
TGTGCCAGCAGCTACCAGGGGGCAATGAACACTGAAGCTTTCTTT
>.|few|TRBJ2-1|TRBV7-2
CASSLVSSHYNEQFF
TGTGCCAGCAGCTTAGTAAGCTCCCACTACAATGAGCAGTTCTTC
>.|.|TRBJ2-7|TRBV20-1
CSAKRGEESYEQYF
TGCAGTGCTAAGAGGGGGGAGGAGAGCTACGAGCAGTACTTC
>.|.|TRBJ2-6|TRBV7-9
CASSLGGPRLGSGANVLTF
TGTGCCAGCAGCTTAGGAGGGCCGAGGTTGGGCTCTGGGGCCAACGTCCTGACTTTC